The 3 T cell receptor beta chains listed next were all sequenced from one sample in a study of CD8 T cells in ankylosing spondylitis. No cognate antigen is known for these TCRs. TCRdb re-called the 5' RACE reads through MiXCR, storing one row per CDR3 protein. The sample yields 400,000 to 450,000 distinct CDR3 sequences, about a sixth seen once. Broader study findings: What seemed typical of ankylosing spondylitis blood was a TCR beta motif built from about 8 highly homologous variants.

The sequenced sample consisted of blood, either unsorted or a sorted T cell fraction (not recorded which). The receptors were sampled from a male donor with ankylosing spondylitis.

This clonotype was detected a few times. The V gene is TRBV30, the J gene TRBJ1-5; TRBD1 agrees at 9 bases. CDR1 is GTSNPN and CDR2 is SVGIG in the germline V gene (reference sequence). This CDR3 is 14 amino acids long. Trimming took 1 base from V and 7 from J; bases not matched to a gene: 5. CDR3: CAWSATGGQQPQHF. The CDR3 DNA sequence: TGTGCCTGGAGTGCGACAGGGGGTCAACAGCCCCAGCATTTT.

This clonotype was picked up many times. J is TRBJ1-1 and V is TRBV20-1; 9 nucleotides align to TRBD1. The CDR3 extends over 13 amino acids. The J segment lost 4 bases and the V segment lost 6 bases, leaving 6 bases of the junction unmatched. The V gene's germline CDR1 is DFQATT and CDR2 SNEGSKA (reference sequence). The CDR3 DNA is TGCAGTGCCAGACAGGGGGTAGTCACTGAAGCTTTCTTT. It specifies CSARQGVVTEAFF.

This clonotype has only a few counts. The chain links TRBV20-1 to TRBJ1-1; D ambiguous. V shed 0 bases and J shed 1 base, with 3 bases lying between them. CDR1 DFQATT and CDR2 SNEGSKA come from the germline V gene (reference sequence). The CDR3 covers 12 residues. CDR3 coding DNA: TGCAGTGCTAGAGACAGGAACACTGAAGCTTTCTTT. It is translated as CSARDRNTEAFF.